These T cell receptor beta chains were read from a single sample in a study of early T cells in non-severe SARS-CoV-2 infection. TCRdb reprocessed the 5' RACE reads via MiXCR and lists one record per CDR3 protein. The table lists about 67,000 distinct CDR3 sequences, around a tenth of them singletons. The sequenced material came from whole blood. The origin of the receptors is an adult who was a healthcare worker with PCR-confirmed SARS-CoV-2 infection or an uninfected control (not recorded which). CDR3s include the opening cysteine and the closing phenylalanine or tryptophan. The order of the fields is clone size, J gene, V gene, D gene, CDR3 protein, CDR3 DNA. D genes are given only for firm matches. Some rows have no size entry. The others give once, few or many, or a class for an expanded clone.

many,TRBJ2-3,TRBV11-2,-,CASSPPPGGTDTQYF,TGTGCCAGCAGCCCGCCTCCCGGGGGCACAGATACGCAGTATTTT
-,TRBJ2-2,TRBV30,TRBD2,CAWTSGTHTGELFF,TGTGCCTGGACTAGCGGAACACACACCGGGGAGCTGTTTTTT
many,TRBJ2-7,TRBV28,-,CASSLLATSYEQYF,TGTGCCAGCAGTTTACTAGCTACCTCCTACGAGCAGTACTTC
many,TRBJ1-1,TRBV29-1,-,CSVVGATMNTEAFF,TGCAGCGTTGTTGGGGCTACTATGAACACTGAAGCTTTCTTT
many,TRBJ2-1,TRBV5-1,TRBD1,CASSLGQGDEQFF,TGCGCCAGCAGCTTGGGACAGGGGGATGAGCAGTTCTTC
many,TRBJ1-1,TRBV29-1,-,CSVRDGTFNGGAFF,TGCAGCGTCAGAGATGGGACTTTTAACGGGGGAGCTTTCTTT
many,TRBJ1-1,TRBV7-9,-,CASSLGMNTEAFF,TGTGCCAGCAGCTTAGGGATGAACACTGAAGCTTTCTTT
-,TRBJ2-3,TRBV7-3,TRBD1,CASSDLGDRGRDTQYF,TGTGCCAGCAGTGACCTTGGGGACAGGGGGCGAGATACGCAGTATTTT
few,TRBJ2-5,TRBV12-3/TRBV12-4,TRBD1,CASSLGPTGGGETQYF,TGTGCCAGCAGTTTGGGCCCAACAGGGGGCGGGGAGACCCAGTACTTC
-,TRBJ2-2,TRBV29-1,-,CSVVVGLNTGELFF,TGCAGCGTTGTGGTAGGGCTGAACACCGGGGAGCTGTTTTTT
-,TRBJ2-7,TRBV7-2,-,CASSFDREPPYEQYF,TGTGCCAGCAGCTTTGATCGGGAGCCCCCCTACGAGCAGTACTTC
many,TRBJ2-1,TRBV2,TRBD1,CARRTGVNEQFF,TGTGCCAGAAGGACAGGGGTGAATGAGCAGTTCTTC
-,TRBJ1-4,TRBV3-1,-,CASSLQGSSTEKLFF,TGTGCCAGCAGCCTACAGGGATCCAGCACGGAAAAACTGTTTTTT
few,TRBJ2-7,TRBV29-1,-,CSVEDNYEQYF,TGCAGCGTTGAAGACAACTACGAGCAGTACTTC
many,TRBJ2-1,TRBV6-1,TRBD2,CASSEGTSGLHNEQFF,TGTGCCAGCAGTGAGGGAACTAGCGGCTTACACAATGAGCAGTTCTTC
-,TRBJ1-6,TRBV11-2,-,CASSLDIGSNSPLHF,TGTGCCAGCAGCTTAGATATCGGCTCCAATTCACCCCTCCACTTT
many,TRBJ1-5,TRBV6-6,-,CASSTEILKVQPQHF,TGTGCCAGCAGTACTGAGATTCTCAAAGTGCAGCCCCAGCATTTT
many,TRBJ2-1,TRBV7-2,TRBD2,CASSSTGGGSSYNEQFF,TGTGCCAGCAGCTCCACTGGCGGGGGGAGCTCCTACAATGAGCAGTTCTTC
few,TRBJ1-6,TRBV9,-,CASSVGGSDYHSPLHF,TGTGCCAGCAGCGTAGGAGGAAGCGACTATCATTCACCCCTCCACTTT
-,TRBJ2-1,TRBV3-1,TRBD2,CASSQRRLADNNEQFF,TGTGCCAGCAGCCAACGAAGACTAGCGGACAACAATGAGCAGTTCTTC
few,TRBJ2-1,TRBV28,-,CASSLDPGSGYNEQFF,TGTGCCAGCAGTTTGGATCCCGGGAGCGGCTACAATGAGCAGTTCTTC
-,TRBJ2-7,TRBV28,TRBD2,CVSSLTGGAYEQYF,TGTGTCAGCAGTTTGACGGGAGGGGCCTACGAGCAGTACTTC
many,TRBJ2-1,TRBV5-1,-,CASSLAGAGEQFF,TGCGCCAGCAGCTTGGCAGGGGCTGGTGAGCAGTTCTTC
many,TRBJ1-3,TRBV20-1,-,CSARGQSSSGNTIYF,TGCAGTGCTAGAGGACAGTCAAGCTCTGGAAACACCATATATTTT
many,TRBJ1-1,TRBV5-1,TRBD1,CASSLTGQGTEAFF,TGCGCCAGCAGCTTGACGGGACAGGGGACTGAAGCTTTCTTT
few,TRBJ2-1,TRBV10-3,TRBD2,CAISEGTSGNNEQFF,TGTGCCATCAGTGAAGGGACTAGCGGGAACAATGAGCAGTTCTTC
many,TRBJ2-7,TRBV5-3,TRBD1,CARSLCDPGQGVFYEQYF,TGTGCCAGAAGCTTATGTGATCCTGGACAGGGGGTATTCTACGAGCAGTACTTC
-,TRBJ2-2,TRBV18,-,CASSPVGTGELFF,TGTGCCAGCTCACCAGTAGGAACAGGGGAGCTGTTTTTT
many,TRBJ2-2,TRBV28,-,CASSLSTGELFF,TGTGCCAGCAGTTTATCCACCGGGGAGCTGTTTTTT
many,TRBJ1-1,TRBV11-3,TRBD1,CASSLDMTGATVTEAFF,TGTGCCAGCAGCTTAGACATGACAGGGGCCACCGTCACTGAAGCTTTCTTT
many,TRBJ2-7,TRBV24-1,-,CATSGRGYEQYF,TGTGCCACCAGTGGTAGAGGCTACGAGCAGTACTTC
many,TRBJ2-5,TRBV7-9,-,CASSSGETQYF,TGTGCCAGCAGCTCGGGGGAGACCCAGTACTTC
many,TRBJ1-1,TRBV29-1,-,CSVEKRTEAFF,TGCAGCGTTGAGAAAAGGACTGAAGCTTTCTTT
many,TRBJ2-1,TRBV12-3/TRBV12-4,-,CASSLNSNEQFF,TGTGCCAGCAGTTTAAACTCAAATGAGCAGTTCTTC
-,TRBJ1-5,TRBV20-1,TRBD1,CSATGGQGSNQPQHF,TGCAGTGCTACAGGGGGACAGGGTAGCAATCAGCCCCAGCATTTT
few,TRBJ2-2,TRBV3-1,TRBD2,CASSPSFRGSGELFF,TGTGCCAGCAGCCCCTCTTTCCGCGGGAGCGGGGAGCTGTTTTTT
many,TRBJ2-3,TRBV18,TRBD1,CASSPPKGTGTDTQYF,TGTGCCAGCTCACCACCCAAAGGGACAGGCACAGATACGCAGTATTTT
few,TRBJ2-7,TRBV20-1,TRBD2,CSALYLAGGPYEQYF,TGCAGTGCTCTATACCTAGCGGGAGGTCCCTACGAGCAGTACTTC
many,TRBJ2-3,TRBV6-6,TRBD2,CASRSSGAADTQYF,TGTGCCAGCAGGAGTAGCGGGGCTGCAGATACGCAGTATTTT
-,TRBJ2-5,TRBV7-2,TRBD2,CASSPTSGQETQYF,TGTGCCAGCAGCCCTACTAGCGGCCAAGAGACCCAGTACTTC
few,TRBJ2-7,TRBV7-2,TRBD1,CASSFLGSAGQGNEQYF,TGTGCCAGCAGCTTTCTCGGCTCCGCGGGACAGGGTAACGAGCAGTACTTC
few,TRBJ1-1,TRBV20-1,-,CSALRGTEAFF,TGCAGTGCGTTACGGGGGACTGAAGCTTTCTTT
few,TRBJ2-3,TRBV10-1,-,CASSDPSTDTQYF,TGCGCCAGCAGTGACCCTAGCACAGATACGCAGTATTTT
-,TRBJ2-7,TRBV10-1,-,CASSATGSVHQKHF,TGCGCCAGCAGCGCCACAGGCTCCGTGCACCAGAAGCACTTC
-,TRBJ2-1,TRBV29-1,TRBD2,CSAMTSGSPKYNEQFF,TGCAGCGCCATGACTAGCGGGAGCCCCAAATACAATGAGCAGTTCTTC
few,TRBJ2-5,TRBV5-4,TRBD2,CASSLPQLAGGTETQYF,TGTGCCAGCAGCTTGCCCCAACTAGCGGGAGGGACCGAGACCCAGTACTTC
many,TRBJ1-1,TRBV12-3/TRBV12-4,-,CASSPSPRVTEAFF,TGTGCCAGCAGCCCAAGCCCTCGAGTAACTGAAGCTTTCTTT
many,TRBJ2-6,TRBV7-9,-,CASSLDWRRSGANVLTF,TGTGCCAGCAGCTTAGATTGGCGGCGGTCTGGGGCCAACGTCCTGACTTTC
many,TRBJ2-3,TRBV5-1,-,CASSLGFGTGTDTQYF,TGCGCCAGCAGCTTGGGGTTCGGGACGGGCACAGATACGCAGTATTTT
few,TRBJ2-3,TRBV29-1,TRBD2,CSVVAGETIDTQYF,TGCAGCGTTGTGGCGGGAGAGACGATTGATACGCAGTATTTT
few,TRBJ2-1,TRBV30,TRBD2,CAWKLAGVYEQFF,TGTGCCTGGAAACTAGCGGGAGTCTATGAGCAGTTCTTC
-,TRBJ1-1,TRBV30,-,CAWSENSLRQRAMNTEAFF,TGTGCCTGGAGTGAAAACTCCTTAAGGCAGAGAGCTATGAACACTGAAGCTTTCTTT
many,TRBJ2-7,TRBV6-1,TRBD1,CASRDRSYYEQYF,TGTGCCAGCAGGGACAGGAGCTACTACGAGCAGTACTTC
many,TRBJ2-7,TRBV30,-,CALGDYEQYF,TGTGCGCTAGGGGACTACGAGCAGTACTTC
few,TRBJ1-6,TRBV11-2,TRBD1,CASSLGQGAYSPLHF,TGTGCCAGCAGCTTGGGACAGGGGGCTTATTCACCCCTCCACTTT